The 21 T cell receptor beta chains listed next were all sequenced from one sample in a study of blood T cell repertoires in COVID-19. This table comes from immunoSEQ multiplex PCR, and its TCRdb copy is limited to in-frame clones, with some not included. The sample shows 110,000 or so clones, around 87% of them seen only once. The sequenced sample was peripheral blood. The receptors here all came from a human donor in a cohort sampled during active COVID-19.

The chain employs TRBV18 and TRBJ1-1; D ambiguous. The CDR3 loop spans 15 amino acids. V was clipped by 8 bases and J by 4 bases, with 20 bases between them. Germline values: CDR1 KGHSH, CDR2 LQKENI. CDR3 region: CASQNSAGGTTEAFF. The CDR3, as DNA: TGTGCCAGCCAGAACTCAGCTGGAGGCACCACTGAAGCTTTCTTT.

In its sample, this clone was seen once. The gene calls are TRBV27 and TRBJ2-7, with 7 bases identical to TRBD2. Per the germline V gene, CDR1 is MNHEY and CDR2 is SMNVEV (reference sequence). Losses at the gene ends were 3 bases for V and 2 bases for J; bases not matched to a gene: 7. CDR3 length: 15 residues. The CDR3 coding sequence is TGTGCCAGCAGTTTGGGAGTAGCGGGCCCCTACGAGCAGTACTTC. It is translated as CASSLGVAGPYEQYF.

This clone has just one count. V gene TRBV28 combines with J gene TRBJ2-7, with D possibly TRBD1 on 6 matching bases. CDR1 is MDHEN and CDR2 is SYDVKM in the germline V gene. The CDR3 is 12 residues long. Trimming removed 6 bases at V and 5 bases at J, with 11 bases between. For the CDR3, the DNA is TGTGCCAGCAGGAACAGGGTTCACGAGCAGTACTTC. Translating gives CASRNRVHEQYF.

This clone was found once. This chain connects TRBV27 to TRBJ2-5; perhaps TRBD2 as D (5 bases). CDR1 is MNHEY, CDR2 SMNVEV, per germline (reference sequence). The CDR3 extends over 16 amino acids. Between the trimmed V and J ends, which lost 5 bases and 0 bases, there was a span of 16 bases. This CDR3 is CASSPGTPNDQETQYF. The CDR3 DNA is TGTGCCAGCAGTCCGGGAACACCGAACGACCAAGAGACCCAGTACTTC.

The CDR3 bases are TGTGCCAGCAGCCCCCAGGGGGCGGGGGCCTCGACAGATACGCAGTATTTT. It specifies CASSPQGAGASTDTQYF. V gene TRBV7-3 combines with J gene TRBJ2-3; D perhaps matches TRBD1 (8 bases). The CDR3 is 17 residues long. V lost 5 bases and J 3 bases, leaving 21 bases between the germline ends. Germline V CDR1 and CDR2: SGHTA, FQGTGA.

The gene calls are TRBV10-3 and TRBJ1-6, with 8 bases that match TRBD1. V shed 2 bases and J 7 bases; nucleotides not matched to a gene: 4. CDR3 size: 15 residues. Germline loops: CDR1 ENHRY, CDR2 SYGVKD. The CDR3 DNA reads TGTGCCATCAGTGAGGCAGGGGGCACCAATTCACCCCTCCACTTT. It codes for CAISEAGGTNSPLHF.

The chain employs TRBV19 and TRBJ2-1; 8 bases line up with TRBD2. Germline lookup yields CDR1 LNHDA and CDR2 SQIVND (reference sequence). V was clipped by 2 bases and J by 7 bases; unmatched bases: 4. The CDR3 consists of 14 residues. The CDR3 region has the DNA TGTGCCAGTAGTATAACGGGGGGGCGGAATGAGCAGTTCTTC. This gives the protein CASSITGGRNEQFF.

In nucleotides, the CDR3 is TGTGCCAGCAGCAGCCGGACAGGGATGTTTCAATTACCCCTTTACAATGAGCAGTTCTTC. Encoded protein: CASSSRTGMFQLPLYNEQFF. This chain connects TRBV21-1 to TRBJ2-1; TRBD1, as called in the table, went unchecked against the DNA. TRBV21-1 counts as a pseudogene. The length of the CDR3 is 20 residues.

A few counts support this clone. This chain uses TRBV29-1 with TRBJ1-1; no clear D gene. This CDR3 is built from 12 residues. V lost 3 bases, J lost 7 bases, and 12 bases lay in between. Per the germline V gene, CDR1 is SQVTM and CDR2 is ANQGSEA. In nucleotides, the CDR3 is TGCAGCGTTGAGTCGCAGGTAAATGAAGCTTTCTTT. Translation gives CSVESQVNEAFF. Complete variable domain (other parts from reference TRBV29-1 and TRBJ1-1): SAVISQKPSRDICQRGTSLTIQCQVDSQVTMMFWYRQQPGQSLTLIATANQGSEATYESGFVIDKFPISRPNLTFSTLTVSNMSPEDSSIYLCSVESQVNEAFFGQGTRLTVV.

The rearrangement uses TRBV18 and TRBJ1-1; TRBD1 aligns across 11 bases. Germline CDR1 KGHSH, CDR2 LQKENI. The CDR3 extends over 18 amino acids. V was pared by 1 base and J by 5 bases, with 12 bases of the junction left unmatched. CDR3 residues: CASSPQSGGTGGYTEAFF. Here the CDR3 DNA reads TGTGCCAGCTCACCACAGAGTGGCGGGACAGGGGGTTATACTGAAGCTTTCTTT.

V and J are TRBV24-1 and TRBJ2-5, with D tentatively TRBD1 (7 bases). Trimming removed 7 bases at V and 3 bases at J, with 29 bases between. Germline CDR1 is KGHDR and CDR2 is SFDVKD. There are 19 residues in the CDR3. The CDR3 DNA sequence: TGTGCCACCAGGAACCCCCCGCCCGACAGGGAGGTTAGGAAAGAGACCCAGTACTTC. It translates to CATRNPPPDREVRKETQYF.

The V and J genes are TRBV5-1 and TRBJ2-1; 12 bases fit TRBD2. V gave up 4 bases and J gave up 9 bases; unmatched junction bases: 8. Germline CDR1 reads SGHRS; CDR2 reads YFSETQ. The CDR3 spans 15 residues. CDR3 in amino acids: CASSPRTSGVVEQFF. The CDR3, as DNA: TGCGCCAGCAGCCCAAGGACTAGCGGGGTCGTTGAGCAGTTCTTC.

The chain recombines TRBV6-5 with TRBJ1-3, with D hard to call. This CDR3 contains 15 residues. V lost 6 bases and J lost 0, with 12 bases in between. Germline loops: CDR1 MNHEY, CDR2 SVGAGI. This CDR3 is CASSSEPFSGNTIYF. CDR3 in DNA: TGTGCCAGCAGCTCTGAGCCCTTCTCTGGAAACACCATATATTTT.

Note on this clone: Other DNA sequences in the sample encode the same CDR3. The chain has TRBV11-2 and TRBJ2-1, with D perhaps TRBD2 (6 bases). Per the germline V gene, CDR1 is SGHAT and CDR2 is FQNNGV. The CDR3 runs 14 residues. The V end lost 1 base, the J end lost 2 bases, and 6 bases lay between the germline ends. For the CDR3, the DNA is TGTGCCAGCAGCTTAGCGGGAGCCTACAATGAGCAGTTCTTC. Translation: CASSLAGAYNEQFF. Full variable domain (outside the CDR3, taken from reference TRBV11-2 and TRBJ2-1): EAGVAQSPRYKIIEKRQSVAFWCNPISGHATLYWYQQILGQGPKLLIQFQNNGVVDDSQLPKDRFSAERLKGVDSTLKIQPAKLEDSAVYLCASSLAGAYNEQFFGPGTRLTVL.

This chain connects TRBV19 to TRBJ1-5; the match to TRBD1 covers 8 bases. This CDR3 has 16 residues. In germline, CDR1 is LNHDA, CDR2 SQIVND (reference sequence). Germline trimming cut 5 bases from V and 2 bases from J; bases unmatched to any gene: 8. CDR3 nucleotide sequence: TGTGCCAGTAGTCCCGGGACAGGATGGGGCAATCAGCCCCAGCATTTT. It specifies CASSPGTGWGNQPQHF.

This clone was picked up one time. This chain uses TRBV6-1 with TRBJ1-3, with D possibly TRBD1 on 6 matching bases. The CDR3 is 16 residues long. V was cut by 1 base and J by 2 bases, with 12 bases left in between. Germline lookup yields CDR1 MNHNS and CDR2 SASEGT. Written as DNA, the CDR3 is TGTGCCAGCAGTGAAGATCGATGGGGGCCTGGAAACACCATATATTTT. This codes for CASSEDRWGPGNTIYF.

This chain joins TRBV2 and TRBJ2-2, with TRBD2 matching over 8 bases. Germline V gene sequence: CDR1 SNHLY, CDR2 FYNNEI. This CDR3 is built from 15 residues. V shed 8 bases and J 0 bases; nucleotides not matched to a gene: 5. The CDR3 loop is CASLREGSNTGELFF. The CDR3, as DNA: TGTGCCAGCTTACGGGAGGGATCGAACACCGGGGAGCTGTTTTTT. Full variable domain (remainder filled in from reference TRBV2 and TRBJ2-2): EPEVTQTPSHQVTQMGQEVILRCVPISNHLYFYWYRQILGQKVEFLVSFYNNEISEKSEIFDDQFSVERPDGSNFTLKIRSTKLEDSAMYFCASLREGSNTGELFFGEGSRLTVL.

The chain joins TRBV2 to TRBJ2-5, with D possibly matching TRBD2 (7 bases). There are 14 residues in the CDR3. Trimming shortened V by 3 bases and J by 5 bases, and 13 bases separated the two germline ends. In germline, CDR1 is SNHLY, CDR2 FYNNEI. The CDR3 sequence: CASSEGGLRETQYF. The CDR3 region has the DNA TGTGCCAGCAGTGAGGGGGGGCTAAGGGAGACCCAGTACTTC.

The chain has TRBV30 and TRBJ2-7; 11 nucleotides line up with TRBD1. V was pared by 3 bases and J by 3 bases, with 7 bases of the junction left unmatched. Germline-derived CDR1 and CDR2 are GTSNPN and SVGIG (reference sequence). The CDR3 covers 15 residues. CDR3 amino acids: CAWSRDRGILYEQYF. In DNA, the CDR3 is TGTGCCTGGAGCCGGGACAGGGGGATTCTCTACGAGCAGTACTTC.

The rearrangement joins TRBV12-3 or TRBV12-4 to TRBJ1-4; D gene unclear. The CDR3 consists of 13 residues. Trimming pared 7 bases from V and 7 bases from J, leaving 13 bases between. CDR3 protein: CASMGNGGEKLFF. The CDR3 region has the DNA TGTGCCAGCATGGGGAACGGAGGTGAAAAACTGTTTTTT.

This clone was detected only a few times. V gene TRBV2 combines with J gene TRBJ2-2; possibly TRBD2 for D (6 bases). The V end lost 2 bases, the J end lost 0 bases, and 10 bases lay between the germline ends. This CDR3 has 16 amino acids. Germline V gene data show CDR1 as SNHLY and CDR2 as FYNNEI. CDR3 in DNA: TGTGCCAGCAGTGAAAATAGCGGAGCGAACACCGGGGAGCTGTTTTTT. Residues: CASSENSGANTGELFF.